This TCR beta chain derives from a study of T-cell reconstitution after alpha-beta-depleted transplantation in children. This clonotype was picked up many times. The CDR3 covers 14 residues. Between the trimmed V and J ends, which lost 6 bases and 2 bases, there was a span of 14 bases. Germline CDR1 MNHGY, CDR2 SAAAGT. A library of TCRbeta sequences, prepared with unique molecular identifiers, was generated. TCRdb itself ran the PCR reads through MiXCR, one entry per CDR3 protein. The sample lists hundreds of thousands of distinct CDR3 sequences; over 9.5% were seen once. The sequence was obtained from a child younger than 10 with inherited bone marrow failure, due to receive a stem cell transplant. The input for sequencing was PBMCs, taken before TCRalphabeta/CD19-depleted stem cell transplant. J is TRBJ2-7 and V is TRBV6-8, with D possibly matching TRBD1 (6 bases). CDR3 DNA: TGTGCCAGCAGCAAGGTGGGGGCTCCCTACGAGCAGTACTTC. Its translation: CASSKVGAPYEQYF.